The clone carrying this T cell receptor beta chain has only a few counts. This sample was taken from a study of cytomegalovirus exposure and HLA in healthy donors. Per the germline V gene, CDR1 is SGHTA and CDR2 is FQGTGA. J gave up 6 bases and V 2 bases, and 7 bases lay outside the gene matches. The CDR3 runs to 15 residues. Both 60 Vbeta primers and 13 Jbeta primers went into the PCR. The repertoire was sequenced with immunoSEQ multiplex PCR; TCRdb's copy has only in-frame clones and lacks some. This sample has more than 150,000 clones, with approximately 82% found just once. The sequenced material came from PBMCs. The chain joins TRBV7-3 to TRBJ2-1, with 7 bases that match TRBD2. The receptor's source is a woman in her 30s in good health and CMV-seronegative. CDR3 coding DNA: TGTGCCAGCAGCTTAGGCGGGGGACCGTTCAATGAGCAGTTCTTC. This codes for CASSLGGGPFNEQFF. Full variable domain (missing parts from reference TRBV7-3 and TRBJ2-1): GAGVSQTPSNKVTEKGKYVELRCDPISGHTALYWYRQSLGQGPEFLIYFQGTGAADDSGLPNDRFFAVRPEGSVSTLKIQRTERGDSAVYLCASSLGGGPFNEQFFGPGTRLTVL.